Presented here are 4 T cell receptor beta chains from one specimen sequenced in a study of T cell responses to AZD1222 COVID-19 vaccine. Profiled with immunoSEQ multiplex PCR; TCRdb holds only in-frame clones, not every one. This sample has around 120,000 clones, with roughly 88% found just once. Source: peripheral blood, taken 28 days after the second AZD1222 dose. The receptor source for this set is an adult who received the AZD1222 COVID-19 vaccine.

The chain carries TRBV2 and TRBJ1-2; weak D call: TRBD1 (5 bases). V lost 1 base to trimming and J lost 2 bases, with 17 bases between them. Germline V CDR1 and CDR2: SNHLY, FYNNEI. This CDR3 comprises 17 residues. The DNA for the CDR3 is TGTGCCAGCAGTGAAGTGGATTATCGGGGGGGGAACTATGGCTACACCTTC. Translating gives CASSEVDYRGGNYGYTF. Together with reference TRBV2 and TRBJ1-2, the CDR3 gives the full variable domain: EPEVTQTPSHQVTQMGQEVILRCVPISNHLYFYWYRQILGQKVEFLVSFYNNEISEKSEIFDDQFSVERPDGSNFTLKIRSTKLEDSAMYFCASSEVDYRGGNYGYTFGSGTRLTVV.

The chain uses TRBV29-1 and TRBJ2-7; 7 bases match TRBD1. Germline assignment: CDR1 SQVTM and CDR2 ANQGSEA. The CDR3 contains 11 residues. With 7 bases clipped from V and 6 bases from J, the junction kept 6 bases outside the gene matches. CDR3 region: CSAGSGGEQYF. DNA for the CDR3: TGCAGCGCCGGCTCAGGGGGCGAGCAGTACTTC.

V and J are TRBV15 and TRBJ1-2; a possible D gene is TRBD1 (5 bases). Trimming stripped 0 bases from V and 8 bases from J, with 28 bases between. Germline V gene data show CDR1 as LNHNV and CDR2 as YYDKDF (reference sequence). This CDR3 comprises 19 residues. The CDR3 region has the DNA TGTGCCACCAGCAGAGACAGTTTAAGACGCAGGGTACCCAGCCTGGGCTACACCTTC. It codes for CATSRDSLRRRVPSLGYTF.

This sequence joins TRBV18 and TRBJ1-2; 9 bases map to TRBD1. CDR3 length equals 16 residues. V trimming: 3 bases; J trimming: 4 bases; junction bases outside the gene matches: 9. The germline V gene has CDR1 KGHSH and CDR2 LQKENI. The CDR3 loop reads CASSPTGQGRLYGYTF. In nucleotides, the CDR3 is TGTGCCAGCTCACCTACGGGACAGGGAAGACTCTATGGCTACACCTTC.